The clone carrying this TCR beta chain was detected a few times. The target antigen is unknown. The whole isolated RNA underwent reverse transcription, so sequencing captured expressed TCRB transcripts. Using immunoSEQ multiplex PCR, the repertoire was profiled, and TCRdb retains in-frame clones only, with some absent. The sample yields about 230,000 clones, about 9.3% seen once. The data were taken from a study of beta chain features in type 1 diabetes. At the level of the study: The patient and healthy donor groups were comparable for age, gender and cell yields.

Study-wide points: Type 1 diabetes patients showed a moderate but significant shortening of TCRB CDR3s in all four CD4+ subsets.

The CDR3 extends over 11 amino acids. The V gene lost 7 bases and the J gene lost 2 bases, with 6 bases spanning the gap. CDR1 and CDR2 from the germline V gene are SGHRS and YFSETQ. Sequenced: naive CD4+ T cells from blood. The clonotype comes from a woman between 18 and 30 years old in good health. This sequence joins TRBV5-1 and TRBJ2-5; D is uncertain. In nucleotides, the CDR3 is TGCGCCAGCCAGTTACAAGAGACCCAGTACTTC. Translation gives CASQLQETQYF.